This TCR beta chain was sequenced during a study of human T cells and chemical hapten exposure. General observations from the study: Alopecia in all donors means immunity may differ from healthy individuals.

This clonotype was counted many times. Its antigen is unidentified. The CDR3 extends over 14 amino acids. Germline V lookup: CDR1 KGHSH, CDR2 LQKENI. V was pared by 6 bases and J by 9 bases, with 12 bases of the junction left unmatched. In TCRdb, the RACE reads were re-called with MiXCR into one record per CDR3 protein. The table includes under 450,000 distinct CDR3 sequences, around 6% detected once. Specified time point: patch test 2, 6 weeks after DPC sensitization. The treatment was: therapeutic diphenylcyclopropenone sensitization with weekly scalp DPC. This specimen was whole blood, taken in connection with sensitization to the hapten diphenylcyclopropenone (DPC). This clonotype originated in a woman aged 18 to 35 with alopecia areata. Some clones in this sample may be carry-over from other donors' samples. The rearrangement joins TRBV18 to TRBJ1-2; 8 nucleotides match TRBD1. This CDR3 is CASSLDREYGSYTF. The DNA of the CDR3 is TGTGCCAGCTCCCTGGACAGGGAGTATGGGAGCTACACCTTC.